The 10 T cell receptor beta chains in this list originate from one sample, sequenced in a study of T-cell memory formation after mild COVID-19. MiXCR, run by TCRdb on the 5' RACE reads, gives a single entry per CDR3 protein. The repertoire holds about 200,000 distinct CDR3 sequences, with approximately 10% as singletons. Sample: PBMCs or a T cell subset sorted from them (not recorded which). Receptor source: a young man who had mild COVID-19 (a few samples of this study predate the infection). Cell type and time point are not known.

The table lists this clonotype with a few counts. CDR3 nucleotides: TGTGCCAGCAGCTGGACAGGGATGAACACTGAAGCTTTCTTT. It specifies CASSWTGMNTEAFF. The gene calls are TRBV7-2 and TRBJ1-1; 8 nucleotides align to TRBD1. The CDR3 covers 14 residues. CDR1 SGHTA and CDR2 FQGNSA come from the germline V gene. Germline trimming cut 4 bases from V and 0 bases from J; bases unmatched to any gene: 1.

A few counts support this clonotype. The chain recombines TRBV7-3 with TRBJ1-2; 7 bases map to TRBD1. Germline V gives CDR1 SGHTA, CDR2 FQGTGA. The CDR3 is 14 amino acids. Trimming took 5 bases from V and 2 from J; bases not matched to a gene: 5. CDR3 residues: CASSPTGWNYGYTF. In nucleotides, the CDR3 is TGTGCCAGCAGCCCGACAGGGTGGAACTATGGCTACACCTTC. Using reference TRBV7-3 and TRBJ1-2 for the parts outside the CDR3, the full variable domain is GAGVSQTPSNKVTEKGKYVELRCDPISGHTALYWYRQSLGQGPEFLIYFQGTGAADDSGLPNDRFFAVRPEGSVSTLKIQRTERGDSAVYLCASSPTGWNYGYTFGSGTRLTVV.

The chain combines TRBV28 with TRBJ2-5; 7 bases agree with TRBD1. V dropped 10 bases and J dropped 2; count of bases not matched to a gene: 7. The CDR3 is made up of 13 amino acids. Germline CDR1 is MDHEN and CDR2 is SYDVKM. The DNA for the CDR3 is TGTGCCATCTCCGAGGGACAGCAAGAGACCCAGTACTTC. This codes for CAISEGQQETQYF.

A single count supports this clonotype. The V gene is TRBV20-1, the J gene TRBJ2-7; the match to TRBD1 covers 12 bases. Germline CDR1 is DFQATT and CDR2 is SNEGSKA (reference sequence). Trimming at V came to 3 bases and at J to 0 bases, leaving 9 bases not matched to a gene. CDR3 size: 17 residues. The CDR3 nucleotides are TGCAGTGCTAGGCACGGGACAGGGGGCTTCATCTCCTACGAGCAGTACGTC. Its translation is CSARHGTGGFISYEQYV.

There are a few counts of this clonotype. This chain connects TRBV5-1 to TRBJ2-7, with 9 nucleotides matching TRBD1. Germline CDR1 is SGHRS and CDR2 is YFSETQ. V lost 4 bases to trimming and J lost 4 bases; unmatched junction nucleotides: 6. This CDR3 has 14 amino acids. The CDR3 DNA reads TGCGCCAGCAGCCACGGGACAGGGTCGTACGAGCAGTACTTC. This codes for CASSHGTGSYEQYF.

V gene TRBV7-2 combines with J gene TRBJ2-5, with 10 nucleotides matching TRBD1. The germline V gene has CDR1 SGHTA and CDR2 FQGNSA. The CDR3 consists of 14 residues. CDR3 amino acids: CGRDRGENPGTQYF. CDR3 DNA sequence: TGTGGCCGGGACAGGGGAGAGAATCCTGGGACCCAGTACTTC.

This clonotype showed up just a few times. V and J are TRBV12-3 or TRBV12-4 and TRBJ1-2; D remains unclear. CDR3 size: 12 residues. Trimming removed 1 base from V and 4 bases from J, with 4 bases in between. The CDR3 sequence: CASSLGLYGYTF. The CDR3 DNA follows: TGTGCCAGCAGTTTAGGTCTCTATGGCTACACCTTC.

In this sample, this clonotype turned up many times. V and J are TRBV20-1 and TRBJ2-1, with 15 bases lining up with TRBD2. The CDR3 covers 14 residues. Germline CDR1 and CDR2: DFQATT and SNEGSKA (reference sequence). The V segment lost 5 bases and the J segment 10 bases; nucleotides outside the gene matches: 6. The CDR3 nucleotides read TGCAGTGCTCGGACTAGCGGGGGGGCCTGGGAGCAGTTCTTC. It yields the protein CSARTSGGAWEQFF.

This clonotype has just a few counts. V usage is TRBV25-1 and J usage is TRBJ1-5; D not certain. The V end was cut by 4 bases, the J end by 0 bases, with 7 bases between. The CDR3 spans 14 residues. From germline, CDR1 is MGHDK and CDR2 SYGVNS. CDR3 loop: CASSGEYSNQPQHF. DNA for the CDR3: TGTGCCAGCAGTGGCGAGTATAGCAATCAGCCCCAGCATTTT.

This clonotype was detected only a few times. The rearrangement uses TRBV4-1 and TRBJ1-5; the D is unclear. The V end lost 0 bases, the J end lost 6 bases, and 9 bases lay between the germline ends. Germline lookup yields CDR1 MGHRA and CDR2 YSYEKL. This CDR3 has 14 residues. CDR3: CASSQDSTIQPQHF. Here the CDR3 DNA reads TGCGCCAGCAGCCAAGATTCGACTATTCAGCCCCAGCATTTT.